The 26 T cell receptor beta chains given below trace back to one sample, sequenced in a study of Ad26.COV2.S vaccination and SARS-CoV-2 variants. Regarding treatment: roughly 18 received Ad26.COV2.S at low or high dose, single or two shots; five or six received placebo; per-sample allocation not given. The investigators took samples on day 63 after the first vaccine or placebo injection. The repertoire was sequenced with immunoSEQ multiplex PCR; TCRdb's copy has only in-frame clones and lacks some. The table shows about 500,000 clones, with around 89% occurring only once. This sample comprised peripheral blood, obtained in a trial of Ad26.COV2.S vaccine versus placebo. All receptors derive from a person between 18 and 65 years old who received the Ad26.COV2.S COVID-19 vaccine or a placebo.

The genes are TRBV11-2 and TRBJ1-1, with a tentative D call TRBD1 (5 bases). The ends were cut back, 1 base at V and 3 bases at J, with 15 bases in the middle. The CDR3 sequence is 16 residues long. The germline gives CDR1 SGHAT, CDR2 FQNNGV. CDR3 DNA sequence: TGTGCCAGCAGCTTAGTGGGGCAGGGTCGGGACACTGAAGCTTTCTTT. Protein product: CASSLVGQGRDTEAFF.

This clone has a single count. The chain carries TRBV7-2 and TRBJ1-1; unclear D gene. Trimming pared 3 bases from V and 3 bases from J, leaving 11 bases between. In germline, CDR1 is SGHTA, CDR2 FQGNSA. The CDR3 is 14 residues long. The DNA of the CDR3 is TGTGCCAGCAGCTTTCTCCGCGGGGACACTGAAGCTTTCTTT. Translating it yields CASSFLRGDTEAFF.

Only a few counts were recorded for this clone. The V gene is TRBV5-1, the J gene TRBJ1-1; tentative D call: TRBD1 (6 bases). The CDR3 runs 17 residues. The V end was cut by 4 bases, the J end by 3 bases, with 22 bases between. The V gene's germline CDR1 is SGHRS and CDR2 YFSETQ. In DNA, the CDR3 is TGCGCCAGCAGCCCCGGGACACAGGCTCTTTATTACACTGAAGCTTTCTTT. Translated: CASSPGTQALYYTEAFF.

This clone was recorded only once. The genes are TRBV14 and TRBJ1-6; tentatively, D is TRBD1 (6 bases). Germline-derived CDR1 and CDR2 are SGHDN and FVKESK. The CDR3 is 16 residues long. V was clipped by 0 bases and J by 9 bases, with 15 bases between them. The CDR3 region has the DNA TGTGCCAGCAGCCAAGATCTTGGACAGCTTAGTTCACCCCTCCACTTT. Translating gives CASSQDLGQLSSPLHF.

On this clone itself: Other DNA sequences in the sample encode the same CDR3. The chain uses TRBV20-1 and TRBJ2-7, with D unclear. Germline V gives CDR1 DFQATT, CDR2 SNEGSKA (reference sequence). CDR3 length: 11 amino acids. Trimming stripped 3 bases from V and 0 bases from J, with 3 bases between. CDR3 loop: CSARGSYEQYF. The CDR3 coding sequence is TGCAGTGCTAGGGGCTCCTACGAGCAGTACTTC.

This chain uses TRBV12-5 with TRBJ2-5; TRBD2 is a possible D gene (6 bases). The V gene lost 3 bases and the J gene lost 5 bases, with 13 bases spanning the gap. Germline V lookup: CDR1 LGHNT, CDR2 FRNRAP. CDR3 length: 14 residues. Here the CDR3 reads CASGFYWGRETQYF. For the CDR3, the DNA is TGTGCTAGTGGTTTTTATTGGGGGAGGGAGACCCAGTACTTC. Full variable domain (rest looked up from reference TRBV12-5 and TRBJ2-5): DARVTQTPRHKVTEMGQEVTMRCQPILGHNTVFWYRQTMMQGLELLAYFRNRAPLDDSGMPKDRFSAEMPDATLATLKIQPSEPRDSAVYFCASGFYWGRETQYFGPGTRLLVL.

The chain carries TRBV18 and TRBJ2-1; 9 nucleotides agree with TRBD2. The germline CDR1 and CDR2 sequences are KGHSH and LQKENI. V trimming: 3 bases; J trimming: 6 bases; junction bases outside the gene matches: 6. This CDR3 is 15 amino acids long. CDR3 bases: TGTGCCAGCTCACCTCCCGCGGGGGGGCCCAATGAGCAGTTCTTC. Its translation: CASSPPAGGPNEQFF.

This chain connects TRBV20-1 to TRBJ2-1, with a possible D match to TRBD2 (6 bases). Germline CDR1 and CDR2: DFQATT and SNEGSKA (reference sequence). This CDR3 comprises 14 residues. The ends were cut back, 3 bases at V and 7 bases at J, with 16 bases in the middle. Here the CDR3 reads CSASTGRPVNEQFF. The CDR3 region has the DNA TGCAGTGCTAGTACCGGGAGACCAGTTAATGAGCAGTTCTTC.

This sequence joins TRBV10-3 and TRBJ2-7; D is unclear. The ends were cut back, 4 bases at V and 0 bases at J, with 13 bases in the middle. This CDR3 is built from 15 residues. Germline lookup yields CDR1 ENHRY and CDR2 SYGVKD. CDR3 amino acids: CAISGDGVASYEQYF. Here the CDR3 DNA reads TGTGCCATCAGTGGCGACGGCGTAGCCTCCTACGAGCAGTACTTC.

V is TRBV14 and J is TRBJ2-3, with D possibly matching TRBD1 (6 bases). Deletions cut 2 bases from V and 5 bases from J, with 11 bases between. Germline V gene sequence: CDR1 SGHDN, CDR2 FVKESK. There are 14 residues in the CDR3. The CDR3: CASSQWTEQDTQYF. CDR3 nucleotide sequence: TGTGCCAGCAGCCAATGGACAGAACAAGATACGCAGTATTTT.

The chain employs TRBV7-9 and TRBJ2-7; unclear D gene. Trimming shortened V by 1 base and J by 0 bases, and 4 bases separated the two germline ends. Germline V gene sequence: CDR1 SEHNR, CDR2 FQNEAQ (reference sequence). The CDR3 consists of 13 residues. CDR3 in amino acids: CASSLVSSYEQYF. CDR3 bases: TGTGCCAGCAGCTTAGTATCCTCCTACGAGCAGTACTTC. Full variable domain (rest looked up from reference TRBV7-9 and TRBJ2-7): DTGVSQNPRHKITKRGQNVTFRCDPISEHNRLYWYRQTLGQGPEFLTYFQNEAQLEKSRLLSDRFSAERPKGSFSTLEIQRTEQGDSAMYLCASSLVSSYEQYFGPGTRLTVT.

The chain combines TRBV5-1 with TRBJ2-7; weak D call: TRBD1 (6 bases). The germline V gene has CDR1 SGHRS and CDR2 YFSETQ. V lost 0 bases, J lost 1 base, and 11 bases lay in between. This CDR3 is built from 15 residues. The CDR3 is CASSLGSGASYEQYF. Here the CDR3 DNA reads TGCGCCAGCAGCTTGGGGTCAGGGGCTTCCTACGAGCAGTACTTC.

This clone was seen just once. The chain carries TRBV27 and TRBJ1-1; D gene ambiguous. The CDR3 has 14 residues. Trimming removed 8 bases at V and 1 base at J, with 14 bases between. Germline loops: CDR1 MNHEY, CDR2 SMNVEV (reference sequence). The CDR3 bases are TGTGCCAGCGGGAGACTCCAGAGGAACACTGAAGCTTTCTTT. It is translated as CASGRLQRNTEAFF.

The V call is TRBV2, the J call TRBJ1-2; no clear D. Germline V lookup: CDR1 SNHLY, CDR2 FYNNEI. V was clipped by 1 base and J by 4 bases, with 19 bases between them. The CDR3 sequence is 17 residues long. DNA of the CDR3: TGTGCCAGCAGTGAAGTACGGAGACAAAAGCGTTTCTATGGCTACACCTTC. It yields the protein CASSEVRRQKRFYGYTF.

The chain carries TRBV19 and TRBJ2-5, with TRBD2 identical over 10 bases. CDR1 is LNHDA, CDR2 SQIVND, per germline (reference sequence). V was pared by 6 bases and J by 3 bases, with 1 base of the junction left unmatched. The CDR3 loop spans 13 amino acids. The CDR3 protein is CASSGLAEETQYF. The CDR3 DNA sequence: TGTGCCAGTAGCGGACTAGCGGAAGAGACCCAGTACTTC.

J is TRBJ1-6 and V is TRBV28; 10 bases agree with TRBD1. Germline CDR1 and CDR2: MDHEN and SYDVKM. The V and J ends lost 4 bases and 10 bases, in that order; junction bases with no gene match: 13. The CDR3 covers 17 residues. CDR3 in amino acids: CASSSTPGQGSRSPLHF. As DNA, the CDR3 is TGTGCCAGCAGTTCCACCCCGGGACAGGGGTCTCGCTCACCCCTCCACTTT.

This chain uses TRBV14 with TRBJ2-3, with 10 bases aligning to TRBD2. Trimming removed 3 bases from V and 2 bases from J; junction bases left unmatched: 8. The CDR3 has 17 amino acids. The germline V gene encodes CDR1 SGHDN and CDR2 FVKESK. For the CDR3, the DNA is TGTGCCAGCAGCCAGTATACTAGCGGGAAATACACAGATACGCAGTATTTT. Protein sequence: CASSQYTSGKYTDTQYF.

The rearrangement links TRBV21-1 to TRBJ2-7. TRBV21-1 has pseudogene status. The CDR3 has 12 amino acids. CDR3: CASSKERGEQYF. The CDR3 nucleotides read TGTGCCAGCAGCAAGGAGAGGGGCGAGCAGTACTTC.

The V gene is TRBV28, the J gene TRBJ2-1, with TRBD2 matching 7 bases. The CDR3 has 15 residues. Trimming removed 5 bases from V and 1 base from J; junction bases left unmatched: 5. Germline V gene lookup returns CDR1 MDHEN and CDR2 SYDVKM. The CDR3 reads CASSTLAASYNEQFF. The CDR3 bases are TGTGCCAGCAGTACGCTAGCGGCATCCTACAATGAGCAGTTCTTC.

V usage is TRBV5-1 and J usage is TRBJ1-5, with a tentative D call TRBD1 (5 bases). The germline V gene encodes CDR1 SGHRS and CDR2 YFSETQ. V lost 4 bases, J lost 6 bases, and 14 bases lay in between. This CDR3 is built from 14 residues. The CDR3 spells CASSVGGLSQPQHF. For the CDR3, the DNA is TGCGCCAGCAGCGTTGGGGGTTTGAGTCAGCCCCAGCATTTT.

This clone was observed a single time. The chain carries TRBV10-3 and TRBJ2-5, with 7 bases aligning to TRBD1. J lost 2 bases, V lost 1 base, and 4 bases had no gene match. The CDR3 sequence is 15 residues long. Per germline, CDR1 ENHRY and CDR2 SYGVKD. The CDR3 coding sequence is TGTGCCATCAGTGAGTGGGGGACAGCTCAAGAGACCCAGTACTTC. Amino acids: CAISEWGTAQETQYF.

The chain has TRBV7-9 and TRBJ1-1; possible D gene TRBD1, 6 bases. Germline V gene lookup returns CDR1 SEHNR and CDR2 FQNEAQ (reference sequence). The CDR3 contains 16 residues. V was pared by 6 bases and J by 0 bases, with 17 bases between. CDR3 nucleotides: TGTGCCAGCAGACTTGGACAGCCCGGCGTGAACACTGAAGCTTTCTTT. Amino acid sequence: CASRLGQPGVNTEAFF. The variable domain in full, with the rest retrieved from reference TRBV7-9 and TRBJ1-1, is DTGVSQNPRHKITKRGQNVTFRCDPISEHNRLYWYRQTLGQGPEFLTYFQNEAQLEKSRLLSDRFSAERPKGSFSTLEIQRTEQGDSAMYLCASRLGQPGVNTEAFFGQGTRLTVV.

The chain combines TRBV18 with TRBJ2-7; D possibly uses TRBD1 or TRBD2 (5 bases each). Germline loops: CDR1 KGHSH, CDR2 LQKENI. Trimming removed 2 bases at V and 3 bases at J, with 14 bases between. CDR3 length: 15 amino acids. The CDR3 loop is CASSPGPQGDYEQYF. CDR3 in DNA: TGTGCCAGCTCACCAGGTCCCCAGGGAGACTACGAGCAGTACTTC.

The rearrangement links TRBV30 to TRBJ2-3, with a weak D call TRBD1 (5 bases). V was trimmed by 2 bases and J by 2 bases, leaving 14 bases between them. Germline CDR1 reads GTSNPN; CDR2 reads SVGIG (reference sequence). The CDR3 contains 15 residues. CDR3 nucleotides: TGTGCCTGGAGTCAAACAGGCGGAGACACAGATACGCAGTATTTT. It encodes CAWSQTGGDTDTQYF.

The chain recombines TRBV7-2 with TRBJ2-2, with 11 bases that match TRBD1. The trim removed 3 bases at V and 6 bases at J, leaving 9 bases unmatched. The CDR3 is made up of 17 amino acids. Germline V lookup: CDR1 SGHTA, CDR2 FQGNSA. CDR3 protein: CASSLNLDRGQSGELFF. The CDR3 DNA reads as TGTGCCAGCAGCTTGAATTTGGACAGGGGGCAATCCGGGGAGCTGTTTTTT.

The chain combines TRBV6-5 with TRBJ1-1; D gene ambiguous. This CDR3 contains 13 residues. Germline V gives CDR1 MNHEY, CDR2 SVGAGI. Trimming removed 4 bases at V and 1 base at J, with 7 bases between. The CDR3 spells CASSSVGNTEAFF. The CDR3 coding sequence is TGTGCCAGCAGTTCTGTGGGGAACACTGAAGCTTTCTTT.